A single sample gave rise to the 17 T cell receptor beta chains below, sequenced in a study of TIL therapy for anti-PD-1-resistant metastatic lung cancer. The immunoSEQ assay was v3. The data were produced by immunoSEQ multiplex PCR, yet TCRdb's version contains in-frame clones alone and is incomplete. Of approximately 95,000 clones in the sample, 50% to 70% were seen once. Time point here: pre-treatment sample, taken before nivolumab and TIL therapy. Most excised metastases sampled were pleural nodules or supraclavicular lymph nodes. The material sequenced was tumor tissue, taken at baseline. The receptors stem from a person aged 25-85 years with non-small cell lung cancer.

Here the CDR3 DNA reads TGTGCCAGCAGTTTTGCTGGGAACTACGAGCAGTACTTC. This gives the protein CASSFAGNYEQYF. This chain links TRBV28 with TRBJ2-7; no clear D. With 3 bases removed from V and 3 bases from J, the gap between germline ends came to 9 bases. This CDR3 contains 13 residues. CDR1 MDHEN and CDR2 SYDVKM come from the germline V gene. The variable domain in full, with the rest retrieved from reference TRBV28 and TRBJ2-7, is DVKVTQSSRYLVKRTGEKVFLECVQDMDHENMFWYRQDPGLGLRLIYFSYDVKMKEKGDIPEGYSVSREKKERFSLILESASTNQTSMYLCASSFAGNYEQYFGPGTRLTVT.

The J gene is TRBJ1-1, the V gene TRBV15; D gene ambiguous. CDR1 LNHNV and CDR2 YYDKDF come from the germline V gene (reference sequence). V lost 3 bases and J 1 base, leaving 6 bases between the germline ends. This CDR3 comprises 13 residues. The CDR3 reads CATSRGWNTEAFF. In DNA, the CDR3 is TGTGCCACCAGCAGGGGGTGGAACACTGAAGCTTTCTTT.

The rearrangement joins TRBV19 to TRBJ2-5; D is possibly TRBD1 (6 bases). Trimming removed 5 bases from V and 2 bases from J, with 21 bases in between. CDR1 is LNHDA, CDR2 SQIVND, per germline (reference sequence). The CDR3 sequence is 17 residues long. DNA for the CDR3: TGTGCCAGTAGTGCCATTATAGGCAGGGGTACTCAAGAGACCCAGTACTTC. It yields the protein CASSAIIGRGTQETQYF.

The CDR3 bases are TGTGCCAGCAGTTTACTCTCGAATACAGGGGAAAACGAGCAGTACTTC. Its translation is CASSLLSNTGENEQYF. The gene calls are TRBV28 and TRBJ2-7, with 7 bases matching TRBD1. J was trimmed by 5 bases and V by 2 bases; bases with no gene match: 12. This CDR3 region has 16 residues. The germline V gene has CDR1 MDHEN and CDR2 SYDVKM.

V and J are TRBV3-1 (or the pseudogene TRBV3-2) and TRBJ2-3, with 8 bases fitting TRBD1. Germline V gives CDR1 LGHDT, CDR2 YNNKEL (reference sequence). The length of the CDR3 is 15 residues. Trimming took 3 bases from V and 8 from J; bases not matched to a gene: 10. This CDR3 is CASSQWGQVWVTQYF. DNA for the CDR3: TGTGCCAGCAGCCAGTGGGGACAGGTGTGGGTTACGCAGTATTTT.

This clone has more than one count but fewer than ten. The chain employs TRBV6-6 and TRBJ2-3; D is unresolved. The CDR3 is 14 amino acids. Germline CDR1 reads MNHNY; CDR2 reads SVGAGI (reference sequence). Between the trimmed V and J ends, which lost 7 bases and 0 bases, there was a span of 11 bases. This CDR3 reads CASTRSPSTDTQYF. The CDR3 DNA reads TGTGCCAGCACCCGGTCGCCTAGCACAGATACGCAGTATTTT.

The gene calls are TRBV18 and TRBJ2-1, with D hard to call. Looked up from germline, CDR1 is KGHSH and CDR2 is LQKENI. Trimming removed 2 bases from V and 7 bases from J, with 6 bases in between. This CDR3 is built from 12 residues. This CDR3 reads CASSPGLNEQFF. CDR3 in DNA: TGTGCCAGCTCACCAGGGTTGAATGAGCAGTTCTTC.

Ten or more counts support this clone. The CDR3 DNA reads TGTGCCAGCAGCCAAGCTCAGGGGGGCTCACCCCTCCACTTT. It is translated as CASSQAQGGSPLHF. This rearrangement joins TRBV3-1 (or the pseudogene TRBV3-2) to TRBJ1-6; 7 positions match TRBD1. Germline-derived CDR1 and CDR2 are LGHDT and YNNKEL (reference sequence). V trimming: 1 base; J trimming: 10 bases; junction bases outside the gene matches: 4. CDR3 size: 14 residues.

V and J are TRBV7-6 and TRBJ1-1; perhaps TRBD1 as D (5 bases). Germline loops: CDR1 SGHVS, CDR2 FNYEAQ. Trimming cost V 1 base and J 0 bases, with 9 bases left between them. The CDR3 contains 15 residues. CDR3 amino acids: CASSLVTGMNTEAFF. The CDR3, as DNA: TGTGCCAGCAGCTTAGTCACAGGTATGAACACTGAAGCTTTCTTT.

The gene calls are TRBV12-3 or TRBV12-4 and TRBJ1-3, with unresolved D. Trimming cost V 2 bases and J 15 bases, with 17 bases left between them. The CDR3 spans 13 residues. CDR3 sequence (DNA): TGTGCCAGCAGTTTAAGGGCACTCCGCAGACGATATTTT. It codes for CASSLRALRRRYF.

This chain connects TRBV4-2 to TRBJ1-5, with D tentatively TRBD1 (6 bases). The CDR3 contains 15 residues. V shed 1 base and J shed 3 bases, with 10 bases lying between them. The germline V gene has CDR1 LGHNA and CDR2 YNFKEQ. The CDR3 bases are TGTGCCAGCAGCCAAGGCTACAGGGACAATCAGCCCCAGCATTTT. As protein: CASSQGYRDNQPQHF.

The chain employs TRBV29-1 and TRBJ1-5, with a tentative D call TRBD1 (5 bases). The germline gives CDR1 SQVTM, CDR2 ANQGSEA. V was trimmed by 6 bases and J by 1 base, leaving 16 bases between them. The CDR3 totals 15 residues. CDR3 sequence (DNA): TGCAGCGTCGCCGTCGTTGGGGACAGCAATCAGCCCCAGCATTTT. Protein product: CSVAVVGDSNQPQHF.

This chain links TRBV30 with TRBJ2-3; perhaps TRBD1 as D (6 bases). This CDR3 spans 14 amino acids. The ends were cut back, 5 bases at V and 1 base at J, with 13 bases in the middle. CDR1 GTSNPN and CDR2 SVGIG come from the germline V gene (reference sequence). CDR3 sequence: CAWGLQGGTDTQYF. CDR3 nucleotide sequence: TGTGCCTGGGGCCTACAGGGTGGCACAGATACGCAGTATTTT.

This rearrangement joins TRBV25-1 to TRBJ2-7; 10 bases match TRBD2. The CDR3 sequence is 17 residues long. CDR1 is MGHDK, CDR2 SYGVNS, per germline. Trimming cost V 3 bases and J 5 bases; bases outside gene matches: 13. CDR3: CASSDYLLAGVPDEQYF. CDR3 DNA: TGTGCCAGCAGTGACTACTTGCTAGCGGGAGTTCCGGACGAGCAGTACTTC.

This clone was seen more than once but under ten times. J is TRBJ1-4 and V is TRBV5-1; D remains ambiguous. Trimming cost V 0 bases and J 8 bases, with 14 bases left between them. Per germline, CDR1 SGHRS and CDR2 YFSETQ. The CDR3 consists of 15 residues. CDR3 DNA sequence: TGCGCCAGCAGCTTGGAGGGCGACTCGTGGGAAAAACTGTTTTTT. The encoded protein is CASSLEGDSWEKLFF.

This chain joins TRBV6-5 and TRBJ1-5, with D uncertain. V shed 2 bases and J shed 6 bases, with 8 bases lying between them. This CDR3 has 13 amino acids. Germline V CDR1 and CDR2: MNHEY, SVGAGI. The CDR3 DNA reads TGTGCCAGCAGTTACGGGTGGAGTCAGCCCCAGCATTTT. The encoded protein is CASSYGWSQPQHF.

The chain combines TRBV18 with TRBJ2-2, with 8 bases lining up with TRBD1. The CDR3 consists of 15 residues. Germline assignment: CDR1 KGHSH and CDR2 LQKENI. The trim removed 3 bases at V and 6 bases at J, leaving 6 bases unmatched. The CDR3 region is CASSPQTGEAGELFF. The CDR3 DNA reads as TGTGCCAGCTCACCCCAGACAGGGGAGGCCGGGGAGCTGTTTTTT.